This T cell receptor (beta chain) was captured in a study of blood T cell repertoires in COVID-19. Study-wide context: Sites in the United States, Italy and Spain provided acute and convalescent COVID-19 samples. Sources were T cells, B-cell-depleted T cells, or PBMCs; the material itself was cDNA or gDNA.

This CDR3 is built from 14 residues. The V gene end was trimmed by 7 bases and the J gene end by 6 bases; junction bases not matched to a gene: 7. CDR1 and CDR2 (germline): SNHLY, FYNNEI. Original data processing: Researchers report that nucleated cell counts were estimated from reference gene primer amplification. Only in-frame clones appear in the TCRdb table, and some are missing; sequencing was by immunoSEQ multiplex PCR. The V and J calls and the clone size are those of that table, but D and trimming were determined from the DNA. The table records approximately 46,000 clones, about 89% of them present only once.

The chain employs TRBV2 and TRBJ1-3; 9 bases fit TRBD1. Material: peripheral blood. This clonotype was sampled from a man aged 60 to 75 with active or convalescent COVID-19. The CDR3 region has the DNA TGTGCCAGCATAGACGGGACAGGGCAAAACACCATATATTTT. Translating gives CASIDGTGQNTIYF.